These 16 T cell receptor beta chains share one sample of origin, sequenced in a study of T cell changes during pregnancy in multiple sclerosis. Sequenced by immunoSEQ multiplex PCR; TCRdb stores in-frame clones only, minus some. The sample holds around 57,000 clones; around 92% are singletons and the top ten take roughly 1.3%. Sequenced here: peripheral blood, sampled after pregnancy. These receptors were collected from a female donor in good health, enrolled as a control in a pregnancy study.

This rearrangement joins TRBV19 to TRBJ2-1, with D possibly TRBD2 on 7 matching bases. Germline V gives CDR1 LNHDA, CDR2 SQIVND (reference sequence). The CDR3 has 16 residues. V was trimmed by 2 bases and J by 5 bases, leaving 16 bases between them. The CDR3 DNA reads as TGTGCCAGTAGTATATCGCTCGCGGGGGCTCACAATGAGCAGTTCTTC. It codes for CASSISLAGAHNEQFF.

V gene TRBV2 combines with J gene TRBJ1-4, with TRBD1 matching over 7 bases. Germline lookup yields CDR1 SNHLY and CDR2 FYNNEI. The J segment lost 5 bases and the V segment lost 7 bases, leaving 10 bases of the junction unmatched. This CDR3 is 15 amino acids long. CDR3 sequence: CASKVLRDRNEKLFF. CDR3 nucleotides: TGTGCCAGCAAAGTCCTCCGGGACAGAAATGAAAAACTGTTTTTT.

V is TRBV5-1 and J is TRBJ1-1; maybe TRBD1 (5 bases). With 4 bases removed from V and 5 bases from J, the gap between germline ends came to 15 bases. There are 14 residues in the CDR3. The germline gives CDR1 SGHRS, CDR2 YFSETQ. The CDR3 protein is CASSQQGVGTEAFF. The DNA for the CDR3 is TGCGCCAGCAGCCAACAAGGGGTGGGGACTGAAGCTTTCTTT. Complete variable domain (other parts from reference TRBV5-1 and TRBJ1-1): KAGVTQTPRYLIKTRGQQVTLSCSPISGHRSVSWYQQTPGQGLQFLFEYFSETQRNKGNFPGRFSGRQFSNSRSEMNVSTLELGDSALYLCASSQQGVGTEAFFGQGTRLTVV.

The rearrangement joins TRBV7-2 to TRBJ2-3, with D perhaps matching TRBD2 (5 bases). The CDR3 runs to 15 residues. Germline assignment: CDR1 SGHTA and CDR2 FQGNSA. Trimming removed 3 bases at V and 1 base at J, with 11 bases between. CDR3 residues: CASSFNAGGTDTQYF. CDR3 nucleotide sequence: TGTGCCAGCAGCTTTAATGCCGGGGGCACAGATACGCAGTATTTT.

This chain joins TRBV7-6 and TRBJ2-5; a weak D match, TRBD1 (6 bases). The CDR3 loop spans 15 amino acids. With 1 base removed from V and 5 bases from J, the gap between germline ends came to 14 bases. CDR1 is SGHVS, CDR2 FNYEAQ, per germline. The CDR3 sequence: CASSLVADRQETQYF. Written as DNA, the CDR3 is TGTGCCAGCAGCTTAGTGGCCGACAGGCAGGAGACCCAGTACTTC.

The CDR3 DNA follows: TGTGCCAGCAGCTTAGACCAGGGGGCGGGTTGGGAGACCCAGTACTTC. Its translation: CASSLDQGAGWETQYF. The chain couples TRBV11-3 to TRBJ2-5; 8 nucleotides agree with TRBD1. The CDR3 is 16 residues long. V lost 0 bases and J lost 5; bases outside the gene matches: 8. The germline CDR1 and CDR2 sequences are SGHNT and YENEEA. Complete variable domain (other parts from reference TRBV11-3 and TRBJ2-5): EAGVVQSPRYKIIEKKQPVAFWCNPISGHNTLYWYLQNLGQGPELLIRYENEEAVDDSQLPKDRFSAERLKGVDSTLKIQPAELGDSAVYLCASSLDQGAGWETQYFGPGTRLLVL.

The chain combines TRBV10-3 with TRBJ2-7; TRBD1 is a possible D gene (6 bases). The CDR3 spans 15 residues. Per germline, CDR1 ENHRY and CDR2 SYGVKD. Deletions cut 8 bases from V and 2 bases from J, with 19 bases between. The CDR3 here is CAIGTPGQGPYEQYF. DNA of the CDR3: TGTGCCATCGGTACGCCGGGACAAGGCCCCTACGAGCAGTACTTC.

The chain links TRBV4-3 to TRBJ2-6; 7 bases agree with TRBD1. There are 18 residues in the CDR3. V lost 2 bases to trimming and J lost 4 bases; unmatched junction nucleotides: 11. Germline loops: CDR1 LGHNA, CDR2 YSLEER. CDR3 nucleotides: TGCGCCAGCAGCCAAAGACAGGGAACTTTCTACGGGGCCAACGTCCTGACTTTC. Translated, it gives CASSQRQGTFYGANVLTF.

V is TRBV6-6 and J is TRBJ2-7; 7 bases are shared with TRBD1. The CDR3 is 14 amino acids. Trimming at V came to 5 bases and at J to 5 bases, leaving 9 bases not matched to a gene. Germline assignment: CDR1 MNHNY and CDR2 SVGAGI (reference sequence). The CDR3: CASSVEEGANEQYF. In DNA form, the CDR3 reads TGTGCCAGCAGTGTGGAAGAGGGGGCTAACGAGCAGTACTTC.

The J gene is TRBJ1-1, the V gene TRBV7-9; D might be TRBD1 (6 bases). The CDR3 spans 14 residues. Trimming pared 5 bases from V and 10 bases from J, leaving 20 bases between. CDR1 and CDR2 (germline): SEHNR, FQNEAQ (reference sequence). The CDR3 is CASSPTGMGLGAFF. CDR3 nucleotides: TGTGCCAGCAGCCCAACAGGGATGGGGCTGGGAGCTTTCTTT. Drawing the rest from reference TRBV7-9 and TRBJ1-1, the complete variable domain is DTGVSQNPRHKITKRGQNVTFRCDPISEHNRLYWYRQTLGQGPEFLTYFQNEAQLEKSRLLSDRFSAERPKGSFSTLEIQRTEQGDSAMYLCASSPTGMGLGAFFGQGTRLTVV.

The chain couples TRBV7-7 to TRBJ2-2, with 10 nucleotides matching TRBD1. The V and J ends lost 2 bases and 6 bases, in that order; junction bases with no gene match: 9. Germline V gene data show CDR1 as SSHAT and CDR2 as FNYEAQ (reference sequence). This CDR3 spans 17 amino acids. The CDR3 DNA sequence: TGTGCCAGCAGCTTATTTGGGACAGGGGTTGGCGCCGGGGAGCTGTTTTTT. Its protein product is CASSLFGTGVGAGELFF.

The chain combines TRBV7-8 with TRBJ2-5, with TRBD2 matching 7 bases. With 8 bases clipped from V and 5 bases from J, the junction kept 11 bases outside the gene matches. Germline V gene data show CDR1 as SGHVS and CDR2 as FQNEAQ. This CDR3 spans 14 amino acids. CDR3 DNA: TGTGCCAGCGGATCCGAACCAGCGGGGGAGACCCAGTACTTC. It codes for CASGSEPAGETQYF.

The rearrangement uses TRBV30 and TRBJ2-7, with D uncertain. This CDR3 comprises 14 residues. Germline V gives CDR1 GTSNPN, CDR2 SVGIG (reference sequence). V was shortened by 2 bases and J by 5 bases, with 16 bases between the two germline ends. The DNA for the CDR3 is TGTGCCTGGAGTCCCCCCCCGGGTTTAAACGAGCAGTACTTC. It translates to CAWSPPPGLNEQYF.

The V call is TRBV5-6, the J call TRBJ1-3; TRBD1 matches at 7 bases. Looked up from germline, CDR1 is SGHDT and CDR2 is YYEEEE. CDR3 size: 15 residues. Trimming cost V 4 bases and J 7 bases; bases outside gene matches: 11. The CDR3 reads CASSTLRTGGNTIYF. In DNA form, the CDR3 reads TGTGCCAGCAGCACACTCAGGACAGGAGGGAACACCATATATTTT.

The chain is built from TRBV7-3 and TRBJ2-7, with 9 positions matching TRBD1. Germline lookup yields CDR1 SGHTA and CDR2 FQGTGA. V shed 1 base, J shed 6 bases, and the junction held 7 bases outside the gene matches. This CDR3 region has 15 residues. This CDR3 reads CASSLSGDRVFEQYF. For the CDR3, the DNA is TGTGCCAGCAGCTTAAGTGGGGACAGGGTTTTCGAGCAGTACTTC.

The rearrangement uses TRBV6-5 and TRBJ2-1; TRBD1 matches 9 bases. The CDR3 covers 13 residues. J lost 5 bases, V lost 5 bases, and 1 base had no gene match. The V gene's germline CDR1 is MNHEY and CDR2 SVGAGI. In nucleotides, the CDR3 is TGTGCCAGCAGTGACAGGGGGGACAATGAGCAGTTCTTC. Translation: CASSDRGDNEQFF.